These T cell receptor beta chains were read from a single sample in a study of T cells in Graves' hyperthyroidism and ophthalmopathy. TCRdb reanalysed the multiplex PCR reads using MiXCR and keeps one entry per CDR3 protein. The table records a few hundred thousand distinct CDR3 sequences, 15% to 20% of them present only once. The sample was blood. The receptors shown here come from a woman between 45 and 60 years old with Graves' hyperthyroidism. Each CDR3 is given with its conserved first and last residue. D genes are given only for firm matches. Clone size, where shown, is once, few, many, or a class for clones that have expanded.

J: TRBJ2-3; D: TRBD2; size: few; V: TRBV20-1; DNA: TGCAGCCCGTGGGAGGGTACAGATACGCAGTATTTT; CDR3: CSPWEGTDTQYF
J: TRBJ2-1; D: TRBD1; size: few; V: TRBV12-3/TRBV12-4; DNA: TGTGCCAGCAGTTTAATGTTGGGGACAGGGGACGATGAGCAGTTCTTC; CDR3: CASSLMLGTGDDEQFF
J: TRBJ2-5; D: TRBD2; size: few; V: TRBV7-7; DNA: TGTGCTAGCAGCCCCCGCGGGGGGGGGGGAGAGACCCAGTACTTC; CDR3: CASSPRGGGGETQYF
J: TRBJ2-1; D: NA; size: NA; V: TRBV11-2; DNA: TGTGCCAGCAGCTTTAGCGGCTCTTGGTATGAGCAGTTCTTC; CDR3: CASSFSGSWYEQFF
J: TRBJ2-7; D: TRBD2; size: many; V: TRBV5-1; DNA: TGTGCCAGCAGCCTAGCGGGGTCCTACGAGCAGTACTTC; CDR3: CASSLAGSYEQYF
J: TRBJ1-6; D: NA; size: few; V: TRBV19; DNA: TGTGCCACCAAAGGAGGGACCACTGATTCACCCCTCCACTTT; CDR3: CATKGGTTDSPLHF
J: TRBJ2-5; D: NA; size: many; V: TRBV11-1; DNA: TGTGCCAGCAGGCCTACAGGGGAGACCCAGTACTTC; CDR3: CASRPTGETQYF
J: TRBJ1-1; D: NA; size: few; V: TRBV29-1; DNA: TGCAGCGTTGGAGGGACACTTATGAACACTGAAGCTTTCTTT; CDR3: CSVGGTLMNTEAFF
J: TRBJ2-7; D: TRBD2; size: many; V: TRBV18; DNA: TGTGCCAGCTCACCATTTAGCGGGAGCGAAGACGAGCAGTACTTC; CDR3: CASSPFSGSEDEQYF
J: TRBJ1-4; D: TRBD1; size: once; V: TRBV5-5; DNA: TGTGCCAGCAGACGGGACAGATATAATGAAAAACTGTTTTTT; CDR3: CASRRDRYNEKLFF
J: TRBJ1-2; D: NA; size: NA; V: TRBV7-3; DNA: TGTGCCAGCAGCCAGGGGCCGGAAAACTATGGCTACACCTTC; CDR3: CASSQGPENYGYTF
J: TRBJ2-3; D: TRBD2; size: many; V: TRBV20-1; DNA: TGCAGTGCGGACCTAGCGGCCACAGATACGCAGTATTTT; CDR3: CSADLAATDTQYF